This entry is about one T cell receptor beta chain. Authors' methods: The authors estimated nucleated cell counts from reference gene primer amplification. Assay: immunoSEQ multiplex PCR; the TCRdb copy retains only in-frame clones and omits some. V, J and clone size are taken as reported in that table, and D and trimming were inferred from the DNA itself. The table records 150,000 or so clones, 75% to 90% of them present only once. This sample is drawn from a study of blood T cell repertoires in COVID-19. For the study at large: Collection of acute and convalescent COVID-19 samples took place in the United States, Italy and Spain. Nucleic acid was either cDNA or gDNA, and it came from T cells, B-cell-depleted T cells, or PBMCs.

This CDR3 is 13 amino acids long. The V and J ends lost 2 bases and 8 bases respectively, with 12 bases between them. From germline, CDR1 is SGHNT and CDR2 YENEEA. The TCR comes from a man between 60 and 75 years old with acute or convalescent COVID-19. The sequencing sample was made of peripheral blood. V and J are TRBV11-3 and TRBJ1-1; no firm D call. CDR3 DNA sequence: TGTGCCAGCAGCTTAAATCCGGGTAACGAAGCTTTCTTT. Translating it yields CASSLNPGNEAFF.